The 10 T cell receptor beta chains in this list originate from one sample, sequenced in a study of T cell changes during pregnancy in multiple sclerosis. The data were produced by immunoSEQ multiplex PCR, yet TCRdb's version contains in-frame clones alone and is incomplete. The sample has about 55,000 clones, around 93% seen once. This sample comprised CD8+ T cells from peripheral blood mononuclear cells, obtained in the second trimester of pregnancy. These receptors were taken from a female donor with multiple sclerosis, enrolled in a pregnancy study.

The chain joins TRBV27 to TRBJ1-1; TRBD1 matches 8 bases. V was pared by 5 bases and J by 6 bases, with 5 bases of the junction left unmatched. Germline V gene sequence: CDR1 MNHEY, CDR2 SMNVEV (reference sequence). This CDR3 is built from 13 residues. The CDR3 loop is CASSMTGASEAFF. Here the CDR3 DNA reads TGTGCCAGCAGTATGACAGGGGCCTCTGAAGCTTTCTTT.

The genes are TRBV27 and TRBJ2-7; 8 bases align to TRBD1. Looked up from germline, CDR1 is MNHEY and CDR2 is SMNVEV (reference sequence). This CDR3 has 15 amino acids. Unmatched junction bases numbered 8, after V lost 3 bases and J lost 4 bases. The chain's CDR3 is CASSLSGTGIYEQYF. The CDR3 DNA reads as TGTGCCAGCAGTTTGTCCGGGACAGGAATTTACGAGCAGTACTTC.

The chain joins TRBV18 to TRBJ2-1; 14 nucleotides line up with TRBD2. J gave up 1 base and V 3 bases, and 11 bases lay outside the gene matches. Germline V gene lookup returns CDR1 KGHSH and CDR2 LQKENI. This CDR3 has 20 amino acids. The CDR3 sequence is CASSPTGLAGERPSYNEQFF. The CDR3 bases are TGTGCCAGCTCACCGACGGGACTAGCGGGAGAACGTCCGTCCTACAATGAGCAGTTCTTC. The full variable domain, in which reference TRBV18 and TRBJ2-1 provide the parts outside the CDR3, is NAGVMQNPRHLVRRRGQEARLRCSPMKGHSHVYWYRQLPEEGLKFMVYLQKENIIDESGMPKERFSAEFPKEGPSILRIQQVVRGDSAAYFCASSPTGLAGERPSYNEQFFGPGTRLTVL.

The J gene is TRBJ2-7, the V gene TRBV9, with 7 positions matching TRBD2. The germline V gene encodes CDR1 SGDLS and CDR2 YYNGEE. The CDR3 covers 14 residues. With 0 bases clipped from V and 2 bases from J, the junction kept 2 bases outside the gene matches. The CDR3 here is CASSVDRGAYEQYF. The CDR3 bases are TGTGCCAGCAGCGTAGATCGGGGGGCCTACGAGCAGTACTTC.

V usage is TRBV9 and J usage is TRBJ2-2; 7 bases are a match to TRBD2. The CDR3 sequence is 16 residues long. The V and J ends lost 4 bases and 7 bases, in that order; junction bases with no gene match: 13. Germline CDR1 is SGDLS and CDR2 is YYNGEE. CDR3 nucleotide sequence: TGTGCCAGCAGCTCCCCCCCGGGGGGAAGCAGCGGGGAGCTGTTTTTT. Protein product: CASSSPPGGSSGELFF.

This chain links TRBV6-5 with TRBJ2-7; 7 bases map to TRBD1. The junction had 4 bases not matched to a gene; V was cut back by 1 base and J by 1 base. This CDR3 spans 15 amino acids. Germline V CDR1 and CDR2: MNHEY, SVGAGI. CDR3 bases: TGTGCCAGCAGTTACTGGGACAGTACTTCCTACGAGCAGTACTTC. Translating gives CASSYWDSTSYEQYF.

This rearrangement joins TRBV4-3 to TRBJ2-5; 7 bases map to TRBD2. The CDR3 has 17 residues. Per germline, CDR1 LGHNA and CDR2 YSLEER. V was pared by 0 bases and J by 2 bases, with 9 bases of the junction left unmatched. The CDR3 spells CASSQDLGGRAQETQYF. The CDR3 DNA is TGCGCCAGCAGCCAAGACCTGGGAGGGAGAGCGCAAGAGACCCAGTACTTC.

The V call is TRBV6-5, the J call TRBJ2-1, with TRBD1 matching 8 bases. Germline-derived CDR1 and CDR2 are MNHEY and SVGAGI. V lost 5 bases and J lost 0; bases outside the gene matches: 3. The CDR3 spans 15 residues. In nucleotides, the CDR3 is TGTGCCAGCAGTCGACAGGGGTCCTCCTACAATGAGCAGTTCTTC. Translation: CASSRQGSSYNEQFF.

The chain employs TRBV5-1 and TRBJ2-1; 8 nucleotides align to TRBD2. This CDR3 is built from 18 residues. Germline trimming cut 6 bases from V and 0 bases from J; bases unmatched to any gene: 14. The germline V gene has CDR1 SGHRS and CDR2 YFSETQ. This CDR3 reads CASKGTSGSPSSYNEQFF. CDR3 nucleotide sequence: TGCGCCAGCAAGGGAACTAGCGGTTCTCCGTCCTCCTACAATGAGCAGTTCTTC.

The chain joins TRBV2 to TRBJ1-5; the D gene is possibly TRBD1 (5 bases). V was clipped by 7 bases and J by 10 bases, with 20 bases between them. Germline V gives CDR1 SNHLY, CDR2 FYNNEI. This CDR3 has 14 residues. CDR3 residues: CASNPREGKGPQHF. The CDR3 DNA reads TGTGCCAGCAACCCCCGGGAGGGGAAGGGTCCCCAGCATTTT.